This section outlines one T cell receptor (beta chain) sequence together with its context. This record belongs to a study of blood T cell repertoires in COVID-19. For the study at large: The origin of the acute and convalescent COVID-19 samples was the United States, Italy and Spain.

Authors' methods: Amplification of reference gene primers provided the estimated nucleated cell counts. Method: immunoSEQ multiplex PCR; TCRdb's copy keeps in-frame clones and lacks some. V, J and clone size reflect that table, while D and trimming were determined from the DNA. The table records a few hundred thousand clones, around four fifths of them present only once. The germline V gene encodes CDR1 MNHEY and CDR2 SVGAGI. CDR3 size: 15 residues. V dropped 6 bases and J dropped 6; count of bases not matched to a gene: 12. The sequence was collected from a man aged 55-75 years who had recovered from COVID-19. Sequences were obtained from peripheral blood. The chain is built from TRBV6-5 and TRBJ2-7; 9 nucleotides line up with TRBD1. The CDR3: CASRPGDRESSEQYF. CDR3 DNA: TGTGCCAGCAGGCCAGGGGACAGGGAAAGTAGCGAGCAGTACTTC.